The 26 T cell receptor beta chains below all came from one sample that was sequenced in a study of regulatory T cells in long-lasting Graves disease. Time point noted: newly diagnosed GD, antithyroid drugs for less than 3 months. RNA extracted from PBMCs served as the sequencing template. Relying on iRepertoire HTBI primers and Arm-PCR of CDR3 regions, the team built TCR beta libraries. TCRdb reanalysed the multiplex PCR reads using MiXCR and keeps one entry per CDR3 protein. This table has a few hundred thousand distinct CDR3 sequences, less than 15% appearing once. Another study also made use of these data, one on T cells in Graves' hyperthyroidism and ophthalmopathy.

Material: peripheral blood mononuclear cells (PBMCs), obtained at new diagnosis, from a patient treated with antithyroid drugs. These receptors were collected from a man aged 30 to 39 with Graves disease.

The table lists this clonotype with many counts. CDR3 loop: CASSAGTGFWEQFF. The CDR3 DNA is TGTGCCAGCAGTGCCGGGACAGGGTTTTGGGAGCAGTTCTTC. This chain uses TRBV27 with TRBJ2-1, with TRBD1 identical over 9 bases. With V trimmed by 5 bases and J by 10 bases, 9 bases remained unmatched. The CDR3 length is 14 residues. CDR1 MNHEY and CDR2 SMNVEV come from the germline V gene (reference sequence).

This clonotype was counted between two and nine times. The CDR3 DNA sequence: TGCAGTGCGGATCCCGGGGCGGGGGAAAAACTGTTTTTT. It encodes CSADPGAGEKLFF. The chain couples TRBV20-1 to TRBJ1-4, with D maybe TRBD1 (5 bases). V shed 6 bases and J shed 8 bases, with 16 bases lying between them. Germline loops: CDR1 DFQATT, CDR2 SNEGSKA (reference sequence). The CDR3 runs 13 residues.

This clonotype showed up many times. The V and J genes are TRBV12-5 and TRBJ2-7, with 8 bases identical to TRBD1. Trimming took 0 bases from V and 10 from J; bases not matched to a gene: 11. CDR1 and CDR2 (germline): LGHNT, FRNRAP. The CDR3 is 15 amino acids. CDR3 sequence reads: CASGLVVPPDRDQYF. The CDR3 coding sequence is TGTGCTAGTGGTTTGGTGGTGCCCCCGGACAGGGACCAGTACTTC.

This clonotype was seen a handful of times. The J gene is TRBJ1-2, the V gene TRBV7-2, with a tentative D call TRBD1 (5 bases). Trimming shortened V by 10 bases and J by 4 bases, and 28 bases separated the two germline ends. CDR1 and CDR2 (germline): SGHTA, FQGNSA. The CDR3 loop spans 17 amino acids. The CDR3 here is CATTLYQGSGRGYGYTF. The CDR3 region has the DNA TGTGCCACCACGCTATATCAGGGTTCGGGACGGGGCTATGGCTACACCTTC.

The chain joins TRBV29-1 to TRBJ2-5; possible D gene TRBD2, 6 bases. V lost 7 bases, J lost 7 bases, and 16 bases lay in between. Germline CDR1 SQVTM, CDR2 ANQGSEA. The length of the CDR3 is 12 residues. CDR3 protein: CSAKWGGGTQYF. CDR3 sequence (DNA): TGCAGCGCTAAGTGGGGAGGCGGGACCCAGTACTTC.

This clonotype was seen more than once but under ten times. Written as DNA, the CDR3 is TGTGCCAGCAGCTTAGGTTCCTCGGCCAGCACAGATACGCAGTATTTT. Its translation is CASSLGSSASTDTQYF. The V and J genes are TRBV11-2 and TRBJ2-3; unclear D gene. This CDR3 region has 16 residues. The V and J ends lost 1 base and 0 bases respectively, with 11 bases between them. Germline CDR1 reads SGHAT; CDR2 reads FQNNGV.

This rearrangement joins TRBV24-1 to TRBJ2-4, with 11 positions matching TRBD1. The germline V gene has CDR1 KGHDR and CDR2 SFDVKD. The trim removed 3 bases at V and 6 bases at J, leaving 3 bases unmatched. The CDR3 consists of 15 residues. The CDR3 nucleotides read TGTGCCACCAGTGATAAGGGACAGGGGGGAAACATTCAGTACTTC. Translating gives CATSDKGQGGNIQYF.

The V and J genes are TRBV27 and TRBJ1-2; 10 bases line up with TRBD1. CDR3 length equals 14 residues. Germline V gene data show CDR1 as MNHEY and CDR2 as SMNVEV (reference sequence). V dropped 8 bases and J dropped 4; count of bases not matched to a gene: 7. CDR3 DNA: TGTGCCAGCGAGTGGGGGACAGGGGTCTATGGCTACACCTTC. Translating gives CASEWGTGVYGYTF.

Ten or more counts support this clonotype. The chain combines TRBV12-3 or TRBV12-4 with TRBJ2-5, with 12 bases identical to TRBD2. This CDR3 has 15 residues. With V trimmed by 1 base and J by 7 bases, 4 bases remained unmatched. Here the CDR3 reads CASSLELAGGGTQYF. CDR3 sequence (DNA): TGTGCCAGCAGTTTAGAGCTAGCGGGAGGGGGGACCCAGTACTTC.

The chain links TRBV7-2 to TRBJ1-1, with 9 bases identical to TRBD1. This CDR3 is built from 17 residues. The V and J ends lost 5 bases and 0 bases, in that order; junction bases with no gene match: 10. CDR1 is SGHTA, CDR2 FQGNSA, per germline. The CDR3 spells CASSKDRGRYMNTEAFF. CDR3 coding DNA: TGTGCCAGCAGCAAAGACAGGGGGAGATACATGAACACTGAAGCTTTCTTT. Full variable domain (remainder filled in from reference TRBV7-2 and TRBJ1-1): GAGVSQSPSNKVTEKGKDVELRCDPISGHTALYWYRQSLGQGLEFLIYFQGNSAPDKSGLPSDRFSAERTGGSVSTLTIQRTQQEDSAVYLCASSKDRGRYMNTEAFFGQGTRLTVV.

The V and J genes are TRBV2 and TRBJ2-1; 9 positions agree with TRBD1. The length of the CDR3 is 15 residues. V gave up 7 bases and J gave up 7 bases; unmatched junction bases: 11. The germline CDR1 and CDR2 sequences are SNHLY and FYNNEI. The CDR3 DNA follows: TGTGCCAGCAATGCCGGGACAGGGCAATCGAATGAGCAGTTCTTC. Translated: CASNAGTGQSNEQFF.

This clonotype has a handful of counts. The rearrangement uses TRBV24-1 and TRBJ2-1, with 8 positions matching TRBD1. V lost 3 bases and J lost 6; bases outside the gene matches: 6. CDR1 and CDR2 (germline): KGHDR, SFDVKD. CDR3 size: 15 residues. The CDR3 spells CATSDPGQASNEQFF. The CDR3 coding sequence is TGTGCCACCAGTGATCCGGGACAGGCAAGCAATGAGCAGTTCTTC.

In this sample, this clonotype turned up a few times. This chain connects TRBV6-1 to TRBJ1-1; tentative D call: TRBD1 (6 bases). This CDR3 comprises 13 residues. Germline lookup yields CDR1 MNHNS and CDR2 SASEGT. V gave up 7 bases and J gave up 9 bases, with 18 bases separating them. CDR3 sequence: CASTTTGAEQAFF. CDR3 nucleotides: TGTGCCAGCACCACAACGGGGGCCGAACAAGCTTTCTTT.

The chain employs TRBV30 and TRBJ1-1; D not certain. Germline CDR1 reads GTSNPN; CDR2 reads SVGIG (reference sequence). There are 14 residues in the CDR3. V was trimmed by 2 bases and J by 1 base, leaving 11 bases between them. CDR3 amino acids: CAWSSRTENTEAFF. The CDR3 DNA sequence: TGTGCCTGGAGTTCCCGGACGGAGAACACTGAAGCTTTCTTT.

This clonotype was found many times. This chain uses TRBV15 with TRBJ2-7; no reliable D call. V lost 2 bases and J 6 bases, leaving 11 bases between the germline ends. CDR1 is LNHNV, CDR2 YYDKDF, per germline (reference sequence). This CDR3 region has 13 residues. CDR3 sequence reads: CATSRFTSAEQYF. CDR3 DNA: TGTGCCACCAGCAGATTTACTTCAGCCGAGCAGTACTTC. Full variable domain (remainder filled in from reference TRBV15 and TRBJ2-7): DAMVIQNPRYQVTQFGKPVTLSCSQTLNHNVMYWYQQKSSQAPKLLFHYYDKDFNNEADTPDNFQSRRPNTSFCFLDIRSPGLGDTAMYLCATSRFTSAEQYFGPGTRLTVT.

This clonotype was seen repeatedly, ten times or more. The chain links TRBV18 to TRBJ2-7; TRBD2 aligns across 9 bases. Trimming cost V 1 base and J 2 bases; bases outside gene matches: 3. Per the germline V gene, CDR1 is KGHSH and CDR2 is LQKENI. The CDR3 has 15 amino acids. The CDR3 DNA is TGTGCCAGCTCACCACTAGCGGGAGCCACCTACGAGCAGTACTTC. This encodes CASSPLAGATYEQYF.

V is TRBV7-9 and J is TRBJ2-1, with 9 bases matching TRBD1. CDR1 and CDR2 (germline): SEHNR, FQNEAQ (reference sequence). CDR3 length: 15 amino acids. With 5 bases clipped from V and 5 bases from J, the junction kept 7 bases outside the gene matches. The CDR3 is CASSPGQGLHNEQFF. CDR3 nucleotide sequence: TGTGCCAGCAGCCCCGGACAGGGGTTGCACAATGAGCAGTTCTTC. The full variable domain, completed using reference TRBV7-9 and TRBJ2-1, is DTGVSQNPRHKITKRGQNVTFRCDPISEHNRLYWYRQTLGQGPEFLTYFQNEAQLEKSRLLSDRFSAERPKGSFSTLEIQRTEQGDSAMYLCASSPGQGLHNEQFFGPGTRLTVL.

This clonotype was detected ten times or more. The chain employs TRBV20-1 and TRBJ2-1, with TRBD2 matching over 12 bases. The junction had 9 bases not matched to a gene; V was cut back by 3 bases and J by 9 bases. Per germline, CDR1 DFQATT and CDR2 SNEGSKA (reference sequence). The CDR3 is made up of 15 amino acids. CDR3 sequence: CSASSGLAGGIEQFF. The DNA of the CDR3 is TGCAGTGCTAGTTCAGGTCTAGCGGGAGGGATTGAGCAGTTCTTC.

In its sample, this clonotype was seen many times. The rearrangement uses TRBV6-2 or TRBV6-3 and TRBJ2-5, with D uncertain. CDR3 length equals 14 residues. The V gene's germline CDR1 is MNHEY and CDR2 SVGEGT. The V and J ends lost 4 bases and 4 bases respectively, with 13 bases between them. Here the CDR3 reads CASSWAVAPETQYF. CDR3 bases: TGTGCCAGCAGTTGGGCGGTAGCTCCAGAGACCCAGTACTTC.

The table lists this clonotype with a few counts. The chain is built from TRBV30 and TRBJ2-1, with 7 bases that match TRBD2. The length of the CDR3 is 16 residues. CDR1 GTSNPN and CDR2 SVGIG come from the germline V gene (reference sequence). Germline trimming cut 0 bases from V and 0 bases from J; bases unmatched to any gene: 5. The CDR3 protein is CAWSVLASSSYNEQFF. In DNA form, the CDR3 reads TGTGCCTGGAGTGTACTAGCGTCGAGCTCCTACAATGAGCAGTTCTTC.

This clonotype was counted many times. CDR3 sequence: CASGARLNTEAFF. The CDR3 coding sequence is TGTGCCAGCGGTGCACGGCTGAACACTGAAGCTTTCTTT. The chain links TRBV28 to TRBJ1-1; D gene unclear. Germline V gives CDR1 MDHEN, CDR2 SYDVKM. The CDR3 runs to 13 residues. V was shortened by 8 bases and J by 0 bases, with 10 bases between the two germline ends.

This clonotype was counted between two and nine times. The chain uses TRBV9 and TRBJ2-3; 12 bases line up with TRBD1. J was trimmed by 2 bases and V by 7 bases; bases with no gene match: 11. Germline V lookup: CDR1 SGDLS, CDR2 YYNGEE. This CDR3 is 17 amino acids long. The CDR3 here is CASVPGTGGAVTDTQYF. DNA for the CDR3: TGTGCCAGCGTACCCGGGACAGGGGGCGCCGTCACAGATACGCAGTATTTT. Together with reference TRBV9 and TRBJ2-3, the CDR3 gives the full variable domain: DSGVTQTPKHLITATGQRVTLRCSPRSGDLSVYWYQQSLDQGLQFLIQYYNGEERAKGNILERFSAQQFPDLHSELNLSSLELGDSALYFCASVPGTGGAVTDTQYFGPGTRLTVL.

This clonotype occurred many times. The J gene is TRBJ1-1, the V gene TRBV4-1; a possible D gene is TRBD1 (6 bases). Germline CDR1 reads MGHRA; CDR2 reads YSYEKL. CDR3 length equals 15 residues. The V and J ends lost 4 bases and 8 bases respectively, with 20 bases between them. The CDR3 DNA sequence: TGCGCCAGCAGCCGACAGGTTTCCACTGATAGGGAAGCTTTCTTT. It yields the protein CASSRQVSTDREAFF.

At least ten counts were recorded for this clonotype. V is TRBV6-1 and J is TRBJ1-5; 9 nucleotides line up with TRBD1. V lost 6 bases to trimming and J lost 4 bases; unmatched junction nucleotides: 7. The germline V gene has CDR1 MNHNS and CDR2 SASEGT. The CDR3 covers 15 residues. CDR3 DNA: TGTGCCAGCAGGAGAAAAGGGACAGGGAATCAGCCCCAGCATTTT. This codes for CASRRKGTGNQPQHF.

This clonotype came up many times. This chain links TRBV6-5 with TRBJ1-2; no clear D gene. The CDR3 is 14 residues long. Trimming removed 2 bases from V and 8 bases from J, with 15 bases in between. CDR1 and CDR2 (germline): MNHEY, SVGAGI. CDR3 coding DNA: TGTGCCAGCAGTTACAGCACAGCGGCGGGCGGCTACACCTTC. This sequence encodes CASSYSTAAGGYTF.

This clonotype was seen at least ten times. The V call is TRBV12-3 or TRBV12-4, the J call TRBJ2-2, with 7 bases that match TRBD1. The CDR3 is made up of 18 amino acids. V lost 5 bases, J lost 0 bases, and 12 bases stayed unmatched. CDR3 region: CASSSYLIQGANTGELFF. The CDR3 region has the DNA TGTGCCAGCAGTAGTTACCTCATCCAGGGGGCGAACACCGGGGAGCTGTTTTTT.